The sequence of this T cell receptor (beta chain) was determined in a study of shared clonotypes between healthy human individuals. The study, taken as a whole, reports: Generation probability values for non-shared clonotypes were lower than those for clonotypes shared by all four donors. Memory subsets generally showed smaller estimated richness than naive subsets did.

Libraries were prepared by immunoSEQ multiplex PCR; TCRdb keeps only in-frame clonotypes and omits some of them. This table has roughly 1,500,000 clones, 97% to 99% appearing once. CD45RA-negative memory and CD45RA+ naive subsets were split from the CD4+ cells. For this clone: Its antigen is currently unknown.

The sample consisted of naive CD4+ T cells sorted from blood. Sample subset: CD45RA+ positively selected. This clonotype was sampled from a man aged 25 to 45 in good health.

In nucleotides, the CDR3 is TGTGCCAGCAGAAAGCCGGGACAGGGGAACACCGGGGAGCTGTTTTTT. Translation: CASRKPGQGNTGELFF. The chain links TRBV11-2 to TRBJ2-2, with 9 bases identical to TRBD1. This CDR3 is built from 16 residues. Per the germline V gene, CDR1 is SGHAT and CDR2 is FQNNGV. V was pared by 6 bases and J by 1 base, with 6 bases of the junction left unmatched.